The rows below give T cell receptor beta chains drawn from one sample of a study of human T cells and chemical hapten exposure. TCRdb processed the RACE reads anew with MiXCR; each CDR3 protein has one entry. Of approximately 52,000 distinct CDR3 sequences listed, around a tenth were seen once; the top ten hold approximately 9.7%. The specimen comprised whole blood, sampled in connection with sensitization to the hapten diphenylcyclopropenone (DPC). These receptors were obtained from a woman aged 25-40 years with alopecia areata. Some clones in this sample may be carry-over from other donors' samples. The CDR3 runs from the conserved cysteine through the conserved F or W. A D gene is named only where the DNA matches it firmly. Only some rows state a clone size, as once, few, many or a class for expanded clones.

TRBJ2-5 | TRBV7-2 | . | . | TGTGCCAGCAGCTTAGCGTTGACCCAGTACTTC | CASSLALTQYF
TRBJ1-1 | TRBV5-1 | . | . | TGCGCCAGCAGCCTGGCCGGGGGCCCGAACACTGAAGCTTTCTTT | CASSLAGGPNTEAFF
TRBJ2-7 | TRBV5-1 | . | . | TGCGCCAGCAGCTTGGAGGGGCAGGCAAACTCCTACGAGCAGTACTTC | CASSLEGQANSYEQYF
TRBJ2-1 | TRBV7-3 | . | . | TGTGCCAGCAGCTTTAGTATCGCCTACAATGAGCAGTTCTTC | CASSFSIAYNEQFF
TRBJ2-3 | TRBV7-3 | few | TRBD1 | TGTGCCAGCAGCTTAAATACAGGGGTGAAAGATACGCAGTATTTT | CASSLNTGVKDTQYF
TRBJ1-1 | TRBV19 | few | . | TGTGCCAGTAGTCCCCGTCGGGGAGAACAGGGAGCTTTCTTT | CASSPRRGEQGAFF
TRBJ1-6 | TRBV12-3/TRBV12-4 | many | . | TGTGCCAGCAGTTTTAGACAGGATAATTCACCCCTCCACTTT | CASSFRQDNSPLHF
TRBJ2-7 | TRBV2 | . | TRBD1 | TGTGCCAGCAGTGCTGGACAGGGAAGTTACGAGCAGTACTTC | CASSAGQGSYEQYF
TRBJ2-7 | TRBV28 | . | . | TGTGCCAGCAGCCCCACGGGGGGCGGCGAGCAGTACTTC | CASSPTGGGEQYF
TRBJ2-7 | TRBV29-1 | once | . | TGCAGCGTTGAAGCGGGGCAGGGGCGGTACTTC | CSVEAGQGRYF
TRBJ1-2 | TRBV11-2 | many | . | TGTGCCAGCAGCTTAGATACAGTATACTATGGCTACACCTTC | CASSLDTVYYGYTF
TRBJ2-1 | TRBV12-3/TRBV12-4 | few | . | TGTGCCAGCAGTGCGCAGTCTGCGGTTAATGAGCAGTTCTTC | CASSAQSAVNEQFF